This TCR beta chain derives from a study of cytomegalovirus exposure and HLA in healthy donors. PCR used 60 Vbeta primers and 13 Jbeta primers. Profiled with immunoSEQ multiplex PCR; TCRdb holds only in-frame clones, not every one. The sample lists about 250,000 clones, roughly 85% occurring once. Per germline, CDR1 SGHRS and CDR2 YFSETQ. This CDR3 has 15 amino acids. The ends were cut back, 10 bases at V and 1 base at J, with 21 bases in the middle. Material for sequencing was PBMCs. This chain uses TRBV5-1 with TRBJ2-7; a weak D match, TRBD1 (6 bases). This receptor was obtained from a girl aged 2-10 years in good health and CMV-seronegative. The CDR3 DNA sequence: TGCGCCGGACCCATCCAAACAGGGCCTTCCTACGAGCAGTACTTC. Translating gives CAGPIQTGPSYEQYF. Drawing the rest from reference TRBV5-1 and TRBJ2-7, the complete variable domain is KAGVTQTPRYLIKTRGQQVTLSCSPISGHRSVSWYQQTPGQGLQFLFEYFSETQRNKGNFPGRFSGRQFSNSRSEMNVSTLELGDSALYLCAGPIQTGPSYEQYFGPGTRLTVT.